Included here is one TCR beta chain sequence, with context. Its target is unknown. This sample was taken from a study of cytomegalovirus exposure and HLA in healthy donors. Study background: Prior work identified roughly 120 million unique TCR beta sequences in approximately 180 million T cells.

This CDR3 spans 17 amino acids. The V segment lost 3 bases and the J segment 0 bases; nucleotides outside the gene matches: 6. The germline V gene encodes CDR1 MDHEN and CDR2 SYDVKM. PCR involved 60 Vbeta and 13 Jbeta primers. Under the authors' procedure: Approximately 9.9 million of around 85 million unique TCR beta chains were shared, per a later count. The data were produced by immunoSEQ multiplex PCR, yet TCRdb's version contains in-frame clones alone and is incomplete. The V and J calls and the clone size are those of that table, but D and trimming were determined from the DNA. The table lists approximately 75,000 clones, around 81% of them singletons. Study findings and constraints: Immune exposure data for these donors was limited to CMV serostatus. Roughly even sequencing depth across donors was the assumption behind the presence/absence analyses.

The clonotype comes from a male donor in good health and CMV-seronegative. The rearrangement links TRBV28 to TRBJ2-3; TRBD2 aligns across 10 bases. What was sequenced was PBMCs. The CDR3 DNA follows: TGTGCCAGCAGTTTGCGTACTAGCGGGACTAGCACAGATACGCAGTATTTT. It codes for CASSLRTSGTSTDTQYF.